Given below is one TCR beta chain in context. The source of the sample is a study of technical replicates of blood from a handful of donors. With 2 bases removed from V and 4 bases from J, the gap between germline ends came to 19 bases. This CDR3 contains 17 residues. CDR1 and CDR2 (germline): MDHEN, SYDVKM. Here immunoSEQ multiplex PCR was the method, and the copy in TCRdb shows in-frame clones only, minus some. The sample comprises about 79,000 clones, about nine tenths of which are singletons, and under 0.5% rests with the top ten. The J gene is TRBJ2-3, the V gene TRBV28, with D possibly being TRBD2 (6 bases). Sequenced input: T cells isolated from PBMCs. This clonotype was obtained from a human donor in good health. Some clones in this sample may be carry-over from other donors' samples. CDR3 sequence (DNA): TGTGCCAGCAGTTTAGGGACGTCGGGAGTAACTCCAGATACGCAGTATTTT. Encoded protein: CASSLGTSGVTPDTQYF.